Listed below are T cell receptor beta chains from one sample, sequenced in a study of blood T cell repertoires in COVID-19. The repertoire was sequenced with immunoSEQ multiplex PCR; TCRdb's copy has only in-frame clones and lacks some. The data contain roughly 200,000 clones, 78% of them singletons. Input material: peripheral blood. Receptor source: an elderly woman with active or convalescent COVID-19. CDR3s include the opening cysteine and the closing phenylalanine or tryptophan. D genes are given only for firm matches. Some rows have no size entry. The others give once, few or many, or a class for an expanded clone.

clone_size: -
v_call: TRBV28
j_call: TRBJ1-2
d_call: -
cdr3_aa: CASSLRQGNYGYTF
cdr3_nt: TGTGCCAGCAGTTTACGTCAGGGGAACTATGGCTACACCTTC

clone_size: -
v_call: TRBV5-1
j_call: TRBJ2-2
d_call: TRBD2
cdr3_aa: CASSLEAMTGGVGELFF
cdr3_nt: TGCGCCAGCAGCTTGGAGGCGATGACCGGGGGGGTCGGGGAGCTGTTTTTT

clone_size: -
v_call: TRBV19
j_call: TRBJ1-1
d_call: -
cdr3_aa: CASSISGSQLAFF
cdr3_nt: TGTGCCAGTAGTATCTCCGGGTCGCAGTTGGCTTTCTTT

clone_size: -
v_call: TRBV7-2
j_call: TRBJ1-1
d_call: -
cdr3_aa: CASSSDRSNTEAFF
cdr3_nt: TGTGCCAGCAGTTCCGACAGATCGAACACTGAAGCTTTCTTT

clone_size: -
v_call: TRBV9
j_call: TRBJ1-2
d_call: -
cdr3_aa: CASSETHGGGYTF
cdr3_nt: TGTGCCAGCAGCGAAACGCACGGGGGTGGCTACACCTTC

clone_size: -
v_call: TRBV9
j_call: TRBJ2-7
d_call: TRBD1
cdr3_aa: CASSDGTGGYEQYF
cdr3_nt: TGTGCCAGCAGCGATGGGACAGGGGGATACGAGCAGTACTTC

clone_size: -
v_call: TRBV11-2
j_call: TRBJ2-3
d_call: TRBD1
cdr3_aa: CASSLNRGADTQYF
cdr3_nt: TGTGCCAGCAGCCTGAACAGGGGCGCAGATACGCAGTATTTT

clone_size: few
v_call: TRBV5-4
j_call: TRBJ2-5
d_call: TRBD2
cdr3_aa: CASSPTMAGGDPETQYF
cdr3_nt: TGTGCCAGCAGCCCCACCATGGCGGGGGGTGACCCAGAGACCCAGTACTTC

clone_size: few
v_call: TRBV19
j_call: TRBJ1-2
d_call: -
cdr3_aa: CASSIDYRSNYGYTF
cdr3_nt: TGTGCCAGTAGTATAGACTACAGATCTAACTATGGCTACACCTTC

clone_size: -
v_call: TRBV7-2
j_call: TRBJ2-1
d_call: TRBD2
cdr3_aa: CASSTTSGGAVRQFF
cdr3_nt: TGTGCCAGCAGCACGACTAGCGGGGGGGCCGTGCGGCAGTTCTTC

clone_size: -
v_call: TRBV5-1
j_call: TRBJ2-1
d_call: -
cdr3_aa: CASSPIAVDNEQFF
cdr3_nt: TGCGCCAGCAGCCCGATCGCGGTAGACAATGAGCAGTTCTTC

clone_size: -
v_call: TRBV20-1
j_call: TRBJ2-3
d_call: -
cdr3_aa: CSASGRGITDTQYF
cdr3_nt: TGCAGTGCTAGTGGGCGGGGAATCACAGATACGCAGTATTTT

clone_size: few
v_call: TRBV6-5
j_call: TRBJ1-6
d_call: TRBD1
cdr3_aa: CASSYRRDRYNSPLHF
cdr3_nt: TGTGCCAGCAGTTACCGCCGGGACAGATATAATTCACCCCTCCACTTT

clone_size: -
v_call: TRBV2
j_call: TRBJ1-2
d_call: -
cdr3_aa: CASSGPTAIYGYTF
cdr3_nt: TGTGCCAGCAGTGGACCGACAGCGATCTATGGCTACACCTTC

clone_size: -
v_call: TRBV5-4
j_call: TRBJ2-3
d_call: -
cdr3_aa: CASSYPTRGKSTDTQYF
cdr3_nt: TGTGCCAGCAGCTACCCCACCCGGGGAAAGAGCACAGATACGCAGTATTTT

clone_size: -
v_call: TRBV3-1/TRBV3-2
j_call: TRBJ1-2
d_call: TRBD1
cdr3_aa: CASSLTGANNGYTF
cdr3_nt: TGTGCCAGCAGCCTTACAGGGGCCAATAATGGCTACACCTTC

clone_size: few
v_call: TRBV13
j_call: TRBJ1-1
d_call: -
cdr3_aa: CASSLVFMNTEAFF
cdr3_nt: TGTGCCAGCAGCTTAGTTTTCATGAACACTGAAGCTTTCTTT

clone_size: -
v_call: TRBV4-1
j_call: TRBJ2-1
d_call: -
cdr3_aa: CASSQEVARSYNEQFF
cdr3_nt: TGCGCCAGCAGCCAAGAAGTAGCGCGGTCCTACAATGAGCAGTTCTTC

clone_size: once
v_call: TRBV19
j_call: TRBJ2-3
d_call: TRBD2
cdr3_aa: CASSYGGAGDTQYF
cdr3_nt: TGTGCCAGTAGTTACGGGGGGGCAGGAGATACGCAGTATTTT

clone_size: -
v_call: TRBV9
j_call: TRBJ2-4
d_call: TRBD2
cdr3_aa: CASSVVGGEGNIQYF
cdr3_nt: TGTGCCAGCAGCGTAGTTGGGGGGGAAGGAAACATTCAGTACTTC

clone_size: -
v_call: TRBV2
j_call: TRBJ2-5
d_call: -
cdr3_aa: CASKFSGGDFRETQYF
cdr3_nt: TGTGCCAGCAAATTTTCGGGGGGCGATTTCAGAGAGACCCAGTACTTC

clone_size: -
v_call: TRBV7-9
j_call: TRBJ2-1
d_call: TRBD2
cdr3_aa: CASRPGLAGVNEQFF
cdr3_nt: TGTGCCAGCAGGCCTGGGCTAGCGGGGGTCAATGAGCAGTTCTTC

clone_size: -
v_call: TRBV7-9
j_call: TRBJ2-3
d_call: -
cdr3_aa: CASSKTGTQADTQYF
cdr3_nt: TGTGCCAGCAGCAAAACCGGGACACAGGCAGATACGCAGTATTTT

clone_size: -
v_call: TRBV2
j_call: TRBJ1-2
d_call: TRBD1
cdr3_aa: CASSGDRGGYTF
cdr3_nt: TGTGCCAGCAGTGGGGACAGGGGTGGCTACACCTTC

clone_size: -
v_call: TRBV6-6
j_call: TRBJ1-6
d_call: TRBD1
cdr3_aa: CASSSLTRRDRKKRAYNSPLHF
cdr3_nt: TGTGCCAGCAGCTCACTTACCCGCCGGGACAGGAAAAAAAGGGCCTATAATTCACCCCTCCACTTT

clone_size: -
v_call: TRBV9
j_call: TRBJ2-1
d_call: -
cdr3_aa: CASSVASSYNEQFF
cdr3_nt: TGTGCCAGCAGCGTAGCGAGCTCCTACAATGAGCAGTTCTTC

clone_size: -
v_call: TRBV19
j_call: TRBJ1-2
d_call: -
cdr3_aa: CASSDPGSYGYTF
cdr3_nt: TGTGCCAGTAGCGATCCAGGGTCTTATGGCTACACCTTC

clone_size: -
v_call: TRBV6-6
j_call: TRBJ1-1
d_call: -
cdr3_aa: CASTGAGGDTEAFF
cdr3_nt: TGTGCCAGCACAGGAGCGGGGGGGGACACTGAAGCTTTCTTT

clone_size: once
v_call: TRBV6-5
j_call: TRBJ2-3
d_call: TRBD1
cdr3_aa: CASSPRDRGTDTQYF
cdr3_nt: TGTGCCAGCAGCCCCCGGGACAGGGGGACAGATACGCAGTATTTT

clone_size: -
v_call: TRBV7-9
j_call: TRBJ2-5
d_call: -
cdr3_aa: CASPNDSTETQYF
cdr3_nt: TGTGCCAGTCCAAATGACAGTACGGAGACCCAGTACTTC

clone_size: -
v_call: TRBV6-1
j_call: TRBJ1-2
d_call: TRBD1
cdr3_aa: CASSDGTGGGWFYGYTF
cdr3_nt: TGTGCCAGCAGTGACGGGACAGGGGGAGGATGGTTCTATGGCTACACCTTC

clone_size: -
v_call: TRBV28
j_call: TRBJ1-1
d_call: -
cdr3_aa: CAVRQAPSQAFF
cdr3_nt: TGTGCCGTCAGACAGGCCCCCTCCCAAGCTTTCTTT

clone_size: few
v_call: TRBV5-1
j_call: TRBJ2-5
d_call: -
cdr3_aa: CASSLRGRETQYF
cdr3_nt: TGCGCCAGCAGTCTTAGGGGCCGCGAGACCCAGTACTTC

clone_size: -
v_call: TRBV7-2
j_call: TRBJ2-3
d_call: -
cdr3_aa: CASSLVFSTDTQYF
cdr3_nt: TGTGCCAGCAGCTTAGTATTCAGCACAGATACGCAGTATTTT

clone_size: -
v_call: TRBV24-1
j_call: TRBJ2-7
d_call: -
cdr3_aa: CATSENQGEQYF
cdr3_nt: TGTGCCACCAGTGAAAATCAGGGAGAGCAGTACTTC

clone_size: -
v_call: TRBV28
j_call: TRBJ2-3
d_call: TRBD1
cdr3_aa: CASSPSRGQGAADTQYF
cdr3_nt: TGTGCCAGCAGTCCCTCCCGGGGACAGGGGGCGGCCGATACGCAGTATTTT

clone_size: -
v_call: TRBV6-5
j_call: TRBJ1-1
d_call: -
cdr3_aa: CASSLRGVVTEAFF
cdr3_nt: TGTGCCAGCAGCCTCCGGGGGGTAGTCACTGAAGCTTTCTTT

clone_size: -
v_call: TRBV28
j_call: TRBJ2-7
d_call: TRBD2
cdr3_aa: CASSLGVAGPAYEQYF
cdr3_nt: TGTGCCAGCAGTTTAGGGGTAGCGGGGCCCGCCTACGAGCAGTACTTC

clone_size: -
v_call: TRBV6-2/TRBV6-3
j_call: TRBJ2-5
d_call: -
cdr3_aa: CASSYSTGTQYF
cdr3_nt: TGTGCCAGCAGTTACTCGACGGGGACCCAGTACTTC

clone_size: -
v_call: TRBV6-5
j_call: TRBJ2-5
d_call: TRBD1
cdr3_aa: CASSYGQVETQYF
cdr3_nt: TGTGCCAGCAGTTATGGACAGGTGGAGACCCAGTACTTC

clone_size: -
v_call: TRBV3-1/TRBV3-2
j_call: TRBJ2-7
d_call: TRBD2
cdr3_aa: CASSPTSSGGSYEQYF
cdr3_nt: TGTGCCAGCAGCCCGACATCTAGCGGGGGTTCCTACGAGCAGTACTTC

clone_size: -
v_call: TRBV30
j_call: TRBJ2-7
d_call: TRBD1
cdr3_aa: CAWTIGQGVRQYF
cdr3_nt: TGTGCCTGGACCATAGGACAGGGGGTCCGGCAGTACTTC

clone_size: -
v_call: TRBV10-3
j_call: TRBJ2-1
d_call: -
cdr3_aa: CAISESKPRYEQFF
cdr3_nt: TGTGCCATCAGTGAGTCCAAGCCTAGGTATGAGCAGTTCTTC

clone_size: -
v_call: TRBV13
j_call: TRBJ1-1
d_call: TRBD1
cdr3_aa: CASSHRQGSGTEAFF
cdr3_nt: TGTGCCAGCAGCCACCGACAGGGGTCGGGCACTGAAGCTTTCTTT

clone_size: -
v_call: TRBV5-6
j_call: TRBJ1-3
d_call: -
cdr3_aa: CASSLPRRMSSGNTIYF
cdr3_nt: TGTGCCAGCAGCTTGCCACGGCGGATGAGCTCTGGAAACACCATATATTTT

clone_size: -
v_call: TRBV7-8
j_call: TRBJ1-3
d_call: TRBD1
cdr3_aa: CASSLAATAGGSFRSGNTIYF
cdr3_nt: TGTGCCAGCAGCTTAGCGGCCACGGCAGGGGGCTCGTTCCGTTCTGGAAACACCATATATTTT

clone_size: -
v_call: TRBV28
j_call: TRBJ1-2
d_call: -
cdr3_aa: CASSFPRGGSYGYTF
cdr3_nt: TGTGCCAGCAGTTTTCCCCGGGGAGGCAGCTATGGCTACACCTTC

clone_size: -
v_call: TRBV5-1
j_call: TRBJ2-2
d_call: -
cdr3_aa: CASSPTESNTGELFF
cdr3_nt: TGCGCCAGCAGCCCGACAGAATCGAACACCGGGGAGCTGTTTTTT

clone_size: -
v_call: TRBV19
j_call: TRBJ1-2
d_call: -
cdr3_aa: CASFSPYGYTF
cdr3_nt: TGTGCCAGTTTCTCCCCCTATGGCTACACCTTC

clone_size: -
v_call: TRBV19
j_call: TRBJ2-1
d_call: TRBD2
cdr3_aa: CATQWIAGENEQFF
cdr3_nt: TGTGCCACCCAATGGATAGCGGGGGAGAATGAGCAGTTCTTC

clone_size: few
v_call: TRBV19
j_call: TRBJ2-1
d_call: TRBD2
cdr3_aa: CASAPGLGYNEQFF
cdr3_nt: TGTGCCAGTGCGCCGGGACTAGGGTACAATGAGCAGTTCTTC

clone_size: -
v_call: TRBV28
j_call: TRBJ2-4
d_call: -
cdr3_aa: CASSSTRVSKNIQYF
cdr3_nt: TGTGCCAGCAGTTCGACCAGGGTATCCAAAAACATTCAGTACTTC

clone_size: -
v_call: TRBV5-4
j_call: TRBJ2-3
d_call: TRBD1
cdr3_aa: CASSSRQGRDTQYF
cdr3_nt: TGTGCCAGCAGCTCAAGACAGGGTAGAGATACGCAGTATTTT

clone_size: -
v_call: TRBV28
j_call: TRBJ1-5
d_call: TRBD1
cdr3_aa: CASTTLGQGSWQPQHF
cdr3_nt: TGTGCCAGCACCACCCTCGGACAGGGGTCTTGGCAGCCCCAGCATTTT